The rows below give T cell receptor beta chains drawn from one sample of a study of OX40 agonist ivuxolimab in advanced cancers. Sequenced by immunoSEQ multiplex PCR; TCRdb stores in-frame clones only, minus some. The sample includes around 84,000 clones, around 93% seen only once; the top ten take 0.5% to 0.6%. Sequencing used CD4+ or CD8+ T cells sorted from blood, obtained in a trial of the OX40 agonist ivuxolimab. The source of these receptors is an adult with an advanced solid tumor such as melanoma, head and neck, liver or kidney cancer. The CDR3 runs from the conserved cysteine through the conserved F or W. D genes are given only for firm matches. Rows give clone size only sometimes, using once, few, many, or a class for an expanded clone.

j_call clone_size v_call d_call cdr3_nt cdr3_aa
TRBJ1-4 - TRBV11-3 - TGTGCCAGCAGCTTGGGGAGAAGAAATGAAAAACTGTTTTTT CASSLGRRNEKLFF
TRBJ2-5 - TRBV2 TRBD2 TGTGCCAGCACCCAGGGACTAGCGGCGAGGACCCAGTACTTC CASTQGLAARTQYF
TRBJ2-7 - TRBV30 - TGTGCCTGGAGTTCCTACACGGGCAGTCCCTACGAGCAGTACTTC CAWSSYTGSPYEQYF
TRBJ2-7 once TRBV7-2 TRBD2 TGTGCCAGCAGCCAGGGACTAGCGGCCTACGAGCAGTACTTC CASSQGLAAYEQYF
TRBJ2-1 - TRBV6-1 TRBD2 TGTGCCAGCAGTGAAGGAGGGCTAGCGGGAGAGAGCTACAATGAGCAGTTCTTC CASSEGGLAGESYNEQFF
TRBJ2-5 - TRBV6-1 TRBD2 TGTGCCAGCAGTGAGGGACTAGCGGGGCCCGGGGCCCAGTACTTC CASSEGLAGPGAQYF
TRBJ1-1 - TRBV19 - TGTGCCAGTAGGAACAGTGACATTGAAGCTTTCTTT CASRNSDIEAFF
TRBJ2-3 - TRBV6-1 - TGTGCCAGCATGAACAGAACCTGGTACACAGATACGCAGTATTTT CASMNRTWYTDTQYF
TRBJ2-7 - TRBV5-1 - TGCGCCAGCAGCTTCGGAGGGTTGGGCTCCTACGAGCAGTACTTC CASSFGGLGSYEQYF
TRBJ2-1 - TRBV5-6 TRBD2 TGTGCCAGCAGCTACCCTAGCGGGATTAGTAATGAGCAGTTCTTC CASSYPSGISNEQFF
TRBJ2-7 - TRBV11-3 TRBD2 TGTGCCAGCAGCTTGGGCCGGACTAGCGTCGAGCAGTACTTC CASSLGRTSVEQYF
TRBJ2-7 - TRBV7-9 TRBD1 TGTGCCAGCAGCCTACAGGGGGAGCAGTACTTC CASSLQGEQYF
TRBJ2-3 - TRBV11-3 - TGTGCCAGCAGCCGAGGGGGGCGTAGCACAGATACGCAGTATTTT CASSRGGRSTDTQYF
TRBJ2-7 - TRBV6-5 - TGTGCCAGCAGTTACGGGACTCCCGCCTACGAGCAGTACTTC CASSYGTPAYEQYF
TRBJ2-3 - TRBV9 - TGTGCCAGCAGCGTACAAGGGGCTAGCACAGATACGCAGTATTTT CASSVQGASTDTQYF
TRBJ1-2 - TRBV7-2 TRBD1 TGTGCCAGCAGCACAGGGGCTGGCTATGGCTACACCTTC CASSTGAGYGYTF
TRBJ1-4 - TRBV19 TRBD1 TGTGCCAGTAGGAAACAGGGGGTTAATGAAAAACTGTTTTTT CASRKQGVNEKLFF
TRBJ1-1 - TRBV6-1 - TGTGCCAGCAGTGGGACGTACGGGACCCCAGGTAACACTGAAGCTTTCTTT CASSGTYGTPGNTEAFF
TRBJ2-3 - TRBV9 TRBD2 TGTGCCAGCAGCGTAGCGGGGACTAGCGGAATTAATACGCAGTATTTT CASSVAGTSGINTQYF
TRBJ1-2 - TRBV15 - TGTGCCACCAGCAGAGACCATTATGGCTACACCTTC CATSRDHYGYTF
TRBJ2-5 - TRBV30 TRBD2 TGTGCCTGGAGTCAACCCGGGACTAGCGGGACTGAGACCCAGTACTTC CAWSQPGTSGTETQYF
TRBJ2-7 - TRBV15 TRBD2 TGTGCCACCAGCAGCCCATCTCAACTAGCGGGAGGGCCCCACTATTCATACGAGCAGTACTTC CATSSPSQLAGGPHYSYEQYF
TRBJ2-5 - TRBV20-1 - TGCAGTGCTGGCCCAGAGACCCAGTACTTC CSAGPETQYF
TRBJ1-3 - TRBV28 - TGTGCCAGCAGTTTCCCGGGAGAAATGGTCTCTGGAAACACCATATATTTT CASSFPGEMVSGNTIYF
TRBJ2-3 - TRBV4-3 TRBD1 TGCGCCAGCAGCCAAGATACAGGGGGCAGCCGGGATACGCAGTATTTT CASSQDTGGSRDTQYF
TRBJ2-7 - TRBV5-1 TRBD1 TGCGCCAGCAAGGGACAGTCCTACGAGCAGTACTTC CASKGQSYEQYF
TRBJ1-4 - TRBV19 TRBD1 TGTGCCAGTAGTACAGGACAGGGGGCGAATGAAAAACTGTTTTTT CASSTGQGANEKLFF
TRBJ1-3 - TRBV9 - TGTGCCAGCAGCGTAGCTCTGGCCCGAACTTTTGGAAACACCATATATTTT CASSVALARTFGNTIYF
TRBJ2-7 once TRBV7-9 TRBD2 TGTGCCAGCAGCGGAAATAAGCGGGGTGGATCCTACGAGCAGTACTTC CASSGNKRGGSYEQYF